This passage covers 2 T cell receptor beta chains from one sample sequenced in a study of lymphopenia after photon versus proton radiotherapy (dated by TCRdb to between 2018 and 2020). Preparation of the library involved the immunoSEQ multiplex PCR assay. TCRdb provides this immuneACCESS table in a form limited to in-frame rearrangements. Some clones are lacking; in checked studies, under half of them reflect an unresolved V gene, and why the rest are absent is not known. This sample comprises roughly 30,000 clones, approximately 90% of them detected only once. 40% to 60% of the sample is taken by the ten largest. Here the sequenced sample was peripheral blood, taken from a patient treated with proton-based radiotherapy. Receptors were obtained from a woman aged 55-70 years with cholangiocarcinoma. Some clones in this sample may be carry-over from other donors' samples.

The chain is built from TRBV7-3 and TRBJ1-2; tentative D call: TRBD1 (6 bases). CDR1 and CDR2 (germline): SGHTA, FQGTGA. Trimming stripped 4 bases from V and 4 bases from J, with 13 bases between. The CDR3 is 14 residues long. CDR3: CASSYKDSPYGYTF. The CDR3 DNA follows: TGTGCCAGCAGCTACAAGGACAGTCCCTATGGCTACACCTTC.

This chain links TRBV5-5 with TRBJ2-3, with D perhaps matching TRBD1 (5 bases). V was cut by 6 bases and J by 0 bases, with 23 bases left in between. There are 18 residues in the CDR3. Germline loops: CDR1 SGHKS, CDR2 YYEKEE (reference sequence). The CDR3 loop is CASNYLPRSRGSTDTQYF. The CDR3 DNA reads as TGTGCCAGCAACTATCTTCCCCGTAGTAGGGGAAGCACAGATACGCAGTATTTT.